Shown below are 18 T cell receptor beta chains from a single sample sequenced in a study of blood T cell repertoires in COVID-19. Measured with immunoSEQ multiplex PCR; TCRdb has only the in-frame clones, and not every one. The sample lists about 74,000 clones, roughly 90% seen once, with under 1.5% in the top ten. The sample comprised peripheral blood. All receptors come from a man in his fifties with acute or convalescent COVID-19.

This rearrangement joins TRBV29-1 to TRBJ2-6; tentative D call: TRBD2 (6 bases). Germline-derived CDR1 and CDR2 are SQVTM and ANQGSEA. The germline V and J ends were trimmed by 2 bases and 4 bases, with 12 bases remaining between them. The CDR3 has 15 amino acids. Here the CDR3 reads CSVERRGQGANVLTF. In DNA form, the CDR3 reads TGCAGCGTTGAACGGAGGGGCCAGGGGGCCAACGTCCTGACTTTC. The variable domain in full, completed from reference TRBV29-1 and TRBJ2-6, reads SAVISQKPSRDICQRGTSLTIQCQVDSQVTMMFWYRQQPGQSLTLIATANQGSEATYESGFVIDKFPISRPNLTFSTLTVSNMSPEDSSIYLCSVERRGQGANVLTFGAGSRLTVL.

The V call is TRBV30, the J call TRBJ2-1; a possible D gene is TRBD1 (5 bases). This CDR3 comprises 14 residues. V lost 4 bases, J lost 3 bases, and 13 bases lay in between. Looked up from germline, CDR1 is GTSNPN and CDR2 is SVGIG (reference sequence). The CDR3 sequence is CAWKATAVYNEQFF. The CDR3, as DNA: TGTGCCTGGAAAGCGACAGCAGTCTACAATGAGCAGTTCTTC.

The gene calls are TRBV2 and TRBJ1-5, with a weak D call TRBD1 (6 bases). The germline V gene has CDR1 SNHLY and CDR2 FYNNEI. Trimming removed 1 base at V and 0 bases at J, with 7 bases between. This CDR3 spans 15 amino acids. CDR3 bases: TGTGCCAGCAGTGAAGACAGGGCTAGCAATCAGCCCCAGCATTTT. This codes for CASSEDRASNQPQHF. Complete variable domain (other parts from reference TRBV2 and TRBJ1-5): EPEVTQTPSHQVTQMGQEVILRCVPISNHLYFYWYRQILGQKVEFLVSFYNNEISEKSEIFDDQFSVERPDGSNFTLKIRSTKLEDSAMYFCASSEDRASNQPQHFGDGTRLSIL.

V is TRBV7-6 and J is TRBJ2-5, with 8 bases fitting TRBD1. Per the germline V gene, CDR1 is SGHVS and CDR2 is FNYEAQ. This CDR3 comprises 17 residues. The V segment lost 5 bases and the J segment 2 bases; nucleotides outside the gene matches: 13. This CDR3 reads CASSPLTRDRSQETQYF. Written as DNA, the CDR3 is TGTGCCAGCAGCCCGCTAACCCGGGACAGGAGTCAAGAGACCCAGTACTTC.

This chain joins TRBV27 and TRBJ2-6; perhaps TRBD1 as D (5 bases). Germline lookup yields CDR1 MNHEY and CDR2 SMNVEV (reference sequence). Trimming stripped 0 bases from V and 3 bases from J, with 18 bases between. The CDR3 runs to 19 residues. The CDR3 DNA reads as TGTGCCAGCAGTTTATCGTTACGCCCAGGGAACGGTGGGGCCAACGTCCTGACTTTC. Protein sequence: CASSLSLRPGNGGANVLTF.

The V gene is TRBV3-1 (or the pseudogene TRBV3-2), the J gene TRBJ1-4; 9 bases line up with TRBD1. The trim removed 3 bases at V and 4 bases at J, leaving 3 bases unmatched. CDR3 length: 15 residues. Germline CDR1 reads LGHDT; CDR2 reads YNNKEL (reference sequence). The CDR3 region is CASSHGQGINEKLFF. The CDR3 DNA is TGTGCCAGCAGCCACGGACAGGGGATTAATGAAAAACTGTTTTTT.

This CDR3 is CASSQERARSYNEQFF. In DNA, the CDR3 is TGCGCCAGCAGCCAAGAACGAGCACGCTCCTACAATGAGCAGTTCTTC. The gene calls are TRBV4-3 and TRBJ2-1; D remains unclear. In germline, CDR1 is LGHNA, CDR2 YSLEER. The V gene lost 0 bases and the J gene lost 0 bases, with 9 bases spanning the gap. CDR3 length equals 16 residues.

The chain joins TRBV12-3 or TRBV12-4 to TRBJ1-4, with 8 bases aligning to TRBD1. With 8 bases clipped from V and 6 bases from J, the junction kept 2 bases outside the gene matches. The CDR3 has 12 residues. CDR3 amino acids: CASQGADEKLFF. DNA for the CDR3: TGTGCCAGCCAGGGGGCGGATGAAAAACTGTTTTTT.

V gene TRBV15 combines with J gene TRBJ2-1; 9 bases fit TRBD1. Germline V gives CDR1 LNHNV, CDR2 YYDKDF (reference sequence). The V segment lost 3 bases and the J segment 5 bases; nucleotides outside the gene matches: 2. CDR3 length: 14 residues. Here the CDR3 DNA reads TGTGCCACCAGCAGGGGACAGGGCGACAATGAGCAGTTCTTC. Translating gives CATSRGQGDNEQFF.

The chain has TRBV7-2 and TRBJ2-5, with 7 positions matching TRBD1. The CDR3 length is 16 residues. Per germline, CDR1 SGHTA and CDR2 FQGNSA. J gave up 3 bases and V 5 bases, and 12 bases lay outside the gene matches. CDR3 loop: CASSLNLGQTKETQYF. The CDR3 DNA reads TGTGCCAGCAGCCTGAACCTGGGACAGACAAAAGAGACCCAGTACTTC.

The V gene is TRBV4-1, the J gene TRBJ1-5; weak D call: TRBD1 (5 bases). Between the trimmed V and J ends, which lost 3 bases and 6 bases, there was a span of 21 bases. The CDR3 contains 17 residues. The germline V gene has CDR1 MGHRA and CDR2 YSYEKL. CDR3 loop: CASSHEVSGARGQPQHF. The CDR3 DNA follows: TGCGCCAGCAGCCATGAAGTGAGTGGGGCGCGGGGTCAGCCCCAGCATTTT.

This clone occurred once. This sequence joins TRBV19 and TRBJ1-1, with D unclear. Between the trimmed V and J ends, which lost 4 bases and 6 bases, there was a span of 6 bases. The length of the CDR3 is 11 residues. Germline CDR1 and CDR2: LNHDA and SQIVND (reference sequence). The DNA of the CDR3 is TGTGCCAGTAGTAGGCGGGCTGAAGCTTTCTTT. It codes for CASSRRAEAFF. Looking up the rest from reference TRBV19 and TRBJ1-1 gives the full variable domain: DGGITQSPKYLFRKEGQNVTLSCEQNLNHDAMYWYRQDPGQGLRLIYYSQIVNDFQKGDIAEGYSVSREKKESFPLTVTSAQKNPTAFYLCASSRRAEAFFGQGTRLTVV.

This CDR3 is CASSPEDRIGETQYF. Written as DNA, the CDR3 is TGTGCCAGCAGCCCGGAGGACAGGATAGGAGAGACCCAGTACTTC. V is TRBV11-2 and J is TRBJ2-5, with TRBD1 matching over 7 bases. The CDR3 totals 15 residues. From germline, CDR1 is SGHAT and CDR2 FQNNGV. V trimming: 5 bases; J trimming: 4 bases; junction bases outside the gene matches: 10.

The chain employs TRBV9 and TRBJ2-7, with 7 bases identical to TRBD2. Per germline, CDR1 SGDLS and CDR2 YYNGEE. The ends lost 0 bases at V and 2 bases at J; junction bases unmatched: 5. The CDR3 totals 15 residues. CDR3 region: CASSVGGAGTYEQYF. The CDR3 bases are TGTGCCAGCAGCGTAGGTGGAGCGGGAACCTACGAGCAGTACTTC.

This chain uses TRBV2 with TRBJ2-3, with TRBD1 matching 11 bases. The V gene's germline CDR1 is SNHLY and CDR2 FYNNEI. V lost 6 bases and J lost 3; bases outside the gene matches: 2. The CDR3 totals 14 residues. In nucleotides, the CDR3 is TGTGCCAGCAGCGGACAGGGGGCGACAGATACGCAGTATTTT. Translated, it gives CASSGQGATDTQYF.

The V call is TRBV28, the J call TRBJ1-2; possibly TRBD1 for D (6 bases). Germline-derived CDR1 and CDR2 are MDHEN and SYDVKM. The CDR3 runs 13 residues. V lost 7 bases and J 8 bases, leaving 17 bases between the germline ends. The CDR3 region is CASTRAGARGYTF. The CDR3 DNA follows: TGTGCCAGCACCCGGGCGGGGGCCCGAGGCTACACCTTC.

This clone was picked up a small number of times. The gene calls are TRBV6-1 and TRBJ1-2; D might be TRBD1 (6 bases). In germline, CDR1 is MNHNS, CDR2 SASEGT. The CDR3 has 13 residues. V was pared by 5 bases and J by 0 bases, with 7 bases between. CDR3 nucleotides: TGTGCCAGCAGTCGGACAGCTAACTATGGCTACACCTTC. This gives the protein CASSRTANYGYTF.

The chain couples TRBV19 to TRBJ2-1; 8 bases fit TRBD2. Germline loops: CDR1 LNHDA, CDR2 SQIVND (reference sequence). The CDR3 contains 15 residues. Trimming cost V 1 base and J 7 bases; bases outside gene matches: 6. The CDR3 DNA follows: TGTGCCAGTAGTATAGGTAGCGGGAAGGGGAATGAGCAGTTCTTC. This gives the protein CASSIGSGKGNEQFF. The whole variable domain, filled in from reference TRBV19 and TRBJ2-1, reads DGGITQSPKYLFRKEGQNVTLSCEQNLNHDAMYWYRQDPGQGLRLIYYSQIVNDFQKGDIAEGYSVSREKKESFPLTVTSAQKNPTAFYLCASSIGSGKGNEQFFGPGTRLTVL.